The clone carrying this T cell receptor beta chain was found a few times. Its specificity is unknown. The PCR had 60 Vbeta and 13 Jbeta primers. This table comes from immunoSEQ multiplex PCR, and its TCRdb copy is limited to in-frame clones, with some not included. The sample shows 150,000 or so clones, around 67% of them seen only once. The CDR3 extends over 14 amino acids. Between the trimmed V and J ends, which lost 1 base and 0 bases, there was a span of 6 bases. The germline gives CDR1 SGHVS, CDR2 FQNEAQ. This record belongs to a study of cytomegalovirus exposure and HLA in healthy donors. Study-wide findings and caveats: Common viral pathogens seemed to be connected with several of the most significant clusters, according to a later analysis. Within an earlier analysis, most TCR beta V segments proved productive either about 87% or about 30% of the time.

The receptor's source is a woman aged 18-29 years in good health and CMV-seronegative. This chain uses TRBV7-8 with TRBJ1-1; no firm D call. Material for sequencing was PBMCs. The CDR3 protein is CASSLDPLNTEAFF. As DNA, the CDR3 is TGTGCCAGCAGCTTAGATCCCTTGAACACTGAAGCTTTCTTT.